This T cell receptor beta chain was identified during a study of T-cell memory formation after mild COVID-19 (dated by TCRdb to the early 2020s). For context, the study as a whole: Most TCR sequence clusters were specific to one of the two donors. In a couple of donors, T-cell clones that expanded and contracted after mild COVID-19 were followed by sequencing TCRalpha and TCRbeta repertoires longitudinally. Two young, previously healthy adult volunteers made up the cohort, one male and one female.

These reads were obtained on an Illumina NovaSeq 6000. TCRalpha and TCRbeta cDNA libraries were built by 5'RACE with constant-segment primers, adding sample barcodes and unique molecular identifiers. RNA was extracted from every sample with Trizol reagent. Amplification of the libraries took two PCR steps, and the second step added a second sample barcode plus Illumina TruSeq adapters. Sequencing of libraries was performed on an Illumina NovaSeq with 2 x 150 bp paired-end reads. The authors' analysis ran thus. With migec v1.2.7, reads were demultiplexed and then collapsed into UMI-guided consensus sequences. Using mixcr v2.1.11, the UMI consensuses were aligned to TRA and TRB V and J templates and assembled into clonotypes. A clonotype was counted as expanded or contracted only when both edgeR and NoisET called the clonotype significant, with the noise models trained on biological replicates. edgeR calls used a false discovery rate-adjusted p below 0.01 and a log2 fold-change threshold of 1. As an exploratory analysis of dynamics, PCA with hierarchical clustering was applied to max-normalized trajectories of the 1000 most abundant clonotypes. Separately sequenced CD4+ and CD8+ repertoires were used to assign the CD4 or CD8 phenotype of responding clones. The raw public data were reprocessed by TCRdb itself: fastp quality trimming at Q25, MiXCR clonotype calling, in-frame beta chains only. One record per CDR3 amino acid sequence lists the most common genes and DNA. What appears here as the V and J calls and clone size reflects TCRdb's work, not the paper's. This sample gives around 500,000 distinct CDR3 sequences in total; 15% to 20% of them show up just once. The ten top clones hold roughly 12% of the sample.

Overall results and qualifications from the work: Clones that contracted from day 15 to 85 showed balanced CD4/CD8 phenotypes, whereas a second wave of clones that expanded from day 15 to 37 leaned towards CD4+. Some responding clones were found in pre-infection memory, which suggests that pre-existing cross-reactive memory T cells took part in the SARS-CoV-2 response. SARS-CoV-2 specificity of the second-wave clones peaking on day 37 was not confirmed. Contracting CD4+ clones turned up mainly in the CM and EM memory subsets, whereas EMRA was where CD8+ clones were enriched. The study included only a couple of mild cases, and larger cohorts that include severe cases with pre-infection samples were judged to be necessary.

Taken from the germline V gene, the CDR1 and CDR2 loops are MNHEY and SVGAGI. At the junction V is shortened by 6 bases and J by 6 bases, with 11 bases in between. The CDR3 goes from the cysteine to the phenylalanine over 13 residues. This entry keeps only the CDR3 DNA: 39 bases, framed from base 1. PBMCs were isolated by Ficoll-Paque density gradient centrifugation. On this clonotype itself: The antigen it binds to is not known. The record has no base qualities; no much larger clone is one base away.

Sequenced sample: PBMCs or a T cell subset sorted from them (not recorded which). The rearrangement combines TRBV6-5 with TRBJ1-4; a tentative D match to TRBD1 spans 5 bases. This sequence was found in an adult woman who had mild COVID-19 (a few samples of this study predate the infection). The sample titles of this study are shuffled in the database, so cell type and time point are left out; the donor was told from shared clones. The bases are TGTGCCAGCAGAAACCAGGGTTATGAAAAACTGTTTTTT. It translates as CASRNQGYEKLFF.